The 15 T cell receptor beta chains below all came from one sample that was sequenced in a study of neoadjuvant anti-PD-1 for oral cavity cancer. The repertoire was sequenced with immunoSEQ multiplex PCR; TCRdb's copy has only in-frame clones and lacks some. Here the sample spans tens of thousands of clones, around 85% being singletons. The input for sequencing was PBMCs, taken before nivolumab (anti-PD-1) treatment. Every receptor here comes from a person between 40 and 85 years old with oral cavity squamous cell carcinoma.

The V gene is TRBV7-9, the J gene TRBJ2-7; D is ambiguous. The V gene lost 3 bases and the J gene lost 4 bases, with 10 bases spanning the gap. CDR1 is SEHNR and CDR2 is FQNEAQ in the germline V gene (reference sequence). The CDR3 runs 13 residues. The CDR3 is CASSLADVYEQYF. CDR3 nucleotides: TGTGCCAGCAGCTTGGCTGACGTTTACGAGCAGTACTTC.

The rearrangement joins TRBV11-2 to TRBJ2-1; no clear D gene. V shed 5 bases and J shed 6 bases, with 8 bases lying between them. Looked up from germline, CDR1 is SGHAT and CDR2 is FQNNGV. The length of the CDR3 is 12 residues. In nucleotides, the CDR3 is TGTGCCAGCAGCCCCAACCGCAATGAGCAGTTCTTC. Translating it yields CASSPNRNEQFF.

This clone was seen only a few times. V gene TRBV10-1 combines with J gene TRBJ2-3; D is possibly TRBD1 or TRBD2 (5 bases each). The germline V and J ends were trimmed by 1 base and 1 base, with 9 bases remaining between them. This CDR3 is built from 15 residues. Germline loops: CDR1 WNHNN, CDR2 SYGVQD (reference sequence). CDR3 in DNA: TGCGCCAGCAGTGAGTGGGGGACGGGCACAGATACGCAGTATTTT. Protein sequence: CASSEWGTGTDTQYF.

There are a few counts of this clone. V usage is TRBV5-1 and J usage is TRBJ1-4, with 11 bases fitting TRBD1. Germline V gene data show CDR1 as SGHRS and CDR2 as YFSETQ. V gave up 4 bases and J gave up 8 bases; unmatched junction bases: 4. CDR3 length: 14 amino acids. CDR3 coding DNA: TGCGCCAGCAGCCAGGACAGGGGGCAAGAAAAACTGTTTTTT. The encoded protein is CASSQDRGQEKLFF.

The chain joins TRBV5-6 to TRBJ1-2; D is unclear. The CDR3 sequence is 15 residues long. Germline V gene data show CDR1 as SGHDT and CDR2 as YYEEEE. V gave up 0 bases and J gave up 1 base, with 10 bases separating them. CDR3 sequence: CASSLGGRVNYGYTF. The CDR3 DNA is TGTGCCAGCAGCTTGGGAGGCCGCGTTAACTATGGCTACACCTTC.

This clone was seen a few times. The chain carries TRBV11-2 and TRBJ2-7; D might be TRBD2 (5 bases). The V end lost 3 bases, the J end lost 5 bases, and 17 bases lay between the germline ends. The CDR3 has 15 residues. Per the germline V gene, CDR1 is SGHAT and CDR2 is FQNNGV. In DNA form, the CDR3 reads TGTGCCAGCAGCTTGCGTGGGCTAGCTTACCACGAGCAGTACTTC. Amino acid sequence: CASSLRGLAYHEQYF.

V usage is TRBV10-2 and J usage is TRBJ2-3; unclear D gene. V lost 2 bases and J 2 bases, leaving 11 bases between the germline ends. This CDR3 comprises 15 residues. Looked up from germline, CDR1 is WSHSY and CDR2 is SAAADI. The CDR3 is CASSEGRLTTDTQYF. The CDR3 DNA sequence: TGCGCCAGCAGTGAGGGGCGGCTTACCACAGATACGCAGTATTTT.

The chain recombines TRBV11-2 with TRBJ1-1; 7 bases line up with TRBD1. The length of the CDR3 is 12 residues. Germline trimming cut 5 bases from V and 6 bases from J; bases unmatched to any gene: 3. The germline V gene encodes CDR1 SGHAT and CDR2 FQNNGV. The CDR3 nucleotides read TGTGCCAGCAGCGACACAGGGGCTGAAGCTTTCTTT. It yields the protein CASSDTGAEAFF.

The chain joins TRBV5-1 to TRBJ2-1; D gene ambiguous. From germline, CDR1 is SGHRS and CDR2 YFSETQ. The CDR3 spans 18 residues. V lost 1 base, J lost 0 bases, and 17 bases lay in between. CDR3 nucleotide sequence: TGCGCCAGCAGCTTGAGAGGCGGCCTTATGAGCTCCTACAATGAGCAGTTCTTC. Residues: CASSLRGGLMSSYNEQFF.

The CDR3 region has the DNA TGTGCCAGCAGCGTAGGCAGGGACAGGAACACTGAAGCTTTCTTT. Translating it yields CASSVGRDRNTEAFF. This chain uses TRBV9 with TRBJ1-1, with TRBD1 matching 7 bases. The CDR3 is 15 residues long. The germline V gene encodes CDR1 SGDLS and CDR2 YYNGEE. V trimming: 0 bases; J trimming: 1 base; junction bases outside the gene matches: 3.

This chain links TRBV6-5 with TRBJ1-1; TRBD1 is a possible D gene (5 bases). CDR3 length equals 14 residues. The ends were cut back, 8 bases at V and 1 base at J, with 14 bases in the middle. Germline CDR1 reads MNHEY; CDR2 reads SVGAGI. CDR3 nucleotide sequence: TGTGCCAGCTTTCCAACAGGCTGGAACACTGAAGCTTTCTTT. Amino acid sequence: CASFPTGWNTEAFF.

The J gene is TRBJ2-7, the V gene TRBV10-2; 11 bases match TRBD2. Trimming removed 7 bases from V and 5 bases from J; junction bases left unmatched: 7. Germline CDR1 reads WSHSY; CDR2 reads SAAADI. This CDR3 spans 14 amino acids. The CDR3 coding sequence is TGCGCCAGCACTATTAGCGGGGGGGCCGACGAGCAGTACTTC. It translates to CASTISGGADEQYF.

The CDR3 sequence is CASSWTATNEKLFF. CDR3 nucleotide sequence: TGTGCCAGCAGTTGGACAGCAACTAATGAAAAACTGTTTTTT. The chain has TRBV6-1 and TRBJ1-4; D may be TRBD1 (6 bases). The CDR3 is made up of 14 amino acids. Trimming pared 5 bases from V and 0 bases from J, leaving 7 bases between. Germline-derived CDR1 and CDR2 are MNHNS and SASEGT.

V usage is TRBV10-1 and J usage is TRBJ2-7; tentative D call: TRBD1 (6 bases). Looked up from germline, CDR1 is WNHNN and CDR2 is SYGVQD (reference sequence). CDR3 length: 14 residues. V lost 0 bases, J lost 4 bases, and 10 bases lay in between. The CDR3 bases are TGCGCCAGCAGTGAGTCGACAGGAGTGTACGAGCAGTACTTC. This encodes CASSESTGVYEQYF.

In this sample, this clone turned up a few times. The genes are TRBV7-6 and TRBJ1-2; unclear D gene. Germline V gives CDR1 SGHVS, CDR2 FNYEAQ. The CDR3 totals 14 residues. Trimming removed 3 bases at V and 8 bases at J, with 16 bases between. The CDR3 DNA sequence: TGTGCCAGCAGCTTGGCAGGCTCAGCCAGCGGCTACACCTTC. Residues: CASSLAGSASGYTF.